This T cell receptor (beta chain) was identified during a study of T cell clonotyping in hematopoietic cell transplantation. The data were produced by immunoSEQ multiplex PCR, yet TCRdb's version contains in-frame clones alone and is incomplete. The sample has roughly 16,000 clones, 80% to 90% seen once. V lost 6 bases and J 2 bases, leaving 13 bases between the germline ends. The CDR3 loop spans 14 amino acids. The germline V gene encodes CDR1 SGHTA and CDR2 FQGNSA. General study points: Higher Inverse Simpson Index values in graft donor and pretransplant recipient predicted broader posttransplant TCR diversity. At the given depth, recipient repertoires were over 97% de novo clonotypes. Pathologically expanded recipient clonotypes increased progressively from day 30 to day 180 as diversity fell.

There are a few counts of this clone. The antigen is undetermined. The sequence derives from a woman aged 40-49 years in good health. Some clones in this sample may be carry-over from other donors' samples. The specimen was peripheral blood mononuclear cells. This chain uses TRBV7-2 with TRBJ1-2, with D maybe TRBD1 (5 bases). The CDR3 region has the DNA TGTGCCAGCAGACAGACAGCTACCAACTATGGCTACACCTTC. Its translation: CASRQTATNYGYTF. The whole variable domain, remainder taken from reference TRBV7-2 and TRBJ1-2, is GAGVSQSPSNKVTEKGKDVELRCDPISGHTALYWYRQSLGQGLEFLIYFQGNSAPDKSGLPSDRFSAERTGGSVSTLTIQRTQQEDSAVYLCASRQTATNYGYTFGSGTRLTVV.